The next 17 T cell receptor beta chains were all read from a single sample in a study of cytomegalovirus exposure and HLA in healthy donors. Vbeta (60) and Jbeta (13) primers were used in the PCR. Some clones are missing from TCRdb's copy, which holds only in-frame ones; the method was immunoSEQ multiplex PCR. The table shows 150,000 or so clones, with about 73% occurring only once. Material: PBMCs. The receptors come from a woman in her forties in good health and CMV-seronegative.

This chain connects TRBV6-5 to TRBJ2-4, with D possibly being TRBD1 (5 bases). Germline CDR1 is MNHEY and CDR2 is SVGAGI. V lost 8 bases to trimming and J lost 7 bases, with 18 bases between them. The length of the CDR3 is 14 residues. CDR3 DNA sequence: TGTGCCAGCGCTTCCCCACAGGCTGGGAACATTCAGTACTTC. It encodes CASASPQAGNIQYF.

The chain joins TRBV5-1 to TRBJ1-1; TRBD1 is a possible D gene (5 bases). Deletions cut 5 bases from V and 2 bases from J, with 7 bases between. CDR3 length equals 12 residues. Germline V gene lookup returns CDR1 SGHRS and CDR2 YFSETQ. The DNA for the CDR3 is TGCGCCAGCAGGGGGCTTAACACTGAAGCTTTCTTT. This translates into CASRGLNTEAFF. The variable domain in full, completed from reference TRBV5-1 and TRBJ1-1, reads KAGVTQTPRYLIKTRGQQVTLSCSPISGHRSVSWYQQTPGQGLQFLFEYFSETQRNKGNFPGRFSGRQFSNSRSEMNVSTLELGDSALYLCASRGLNTEAFFGQGTRLTVV.

The V and J genes are TRBV19 and TRBJ2-6; D gene unclear. Germline CDR1 LNHDA, CDR2 SQIVND (reference sequence). The CDR3 length is 15 residues. Deletions cut 8 bases from V and 0 bases from J, with 11 bases between. The CDR3 here is CASASPNSGANVLTF. DNA of the CDR3: TGTGCCAGTGCATCCCCTAACTCTGGGGCCAACGTCCTGACTTTC. The full variable domain, with the rest looked up from reference TRBV19 and TRBJ2-6, is DGGITQSPKYLFRKEGQNVTLSCEQNLNHDAMYWYRQDPGQGLRLIYYSQIVNDFQKGDIAEGYSVSREKKESFPLTVTSAQKNPTAFYLCASASPNSGANVLTFGAGSRLTVL.

V usage is TRBV5-4 and J usage is TRBJ1-6; maybe TRBD1 (6 bases). This CDR3 has 16 residues. V lost 7 bases to trimming and J lost 0 bases, with 14 bases between them. Germline-derived CDR1 and CDR2 are SGHNT and YYREEE (reference sequence). CDR3: CASGQTGASYNSPLHF. The DNA for the CDR3 is TGTGCCAGCGGACAGACAGGCGCCTCCTATAATTCACCCCTCCACTTT.

DNA for the CDR3: TGTGCCAGCCGGGGGGATTCCTACGAGCAGTACTTC. Its translation is CASRGDSYEQYF. The chain joins TRBV7-9 to TRBJ2-5; TRBD2 aligns across 7 bases. The DNA end favors TRBJ2-7, so the J call may be wrong. The germline V gene encodes CDR1 SEHNR and CDR2 FQNEAQ (reference sequence). The CDR3 is 12 amino acids.

This sequence joins TRBV18 and TRBJ2-7; a weak D match, TRBD1 (5 bases). Germline V CDR1 and CDR2: KGHSH, LQKENI. Between the trimmed V and J ends, which lost 3 bases and 2 bases, there was a span of 11 bases. The CDR3 spans 14 residues. This CDR3 is CASSPSGLAYEQYF. The CDR3 nucleotides are TGTGCCAGCTCACCGTCAGGGTTAGCCTACGAGCAGTACTTC.

The rearrangement joins TRBV2 to TRBJ2-1; tentatively, D is TRBD1 (5 bases). The germline V gene encodes CDR1 SNHLY and CDR2 FYNNEI. The ends were cut back, 1 base at V and 6 bases at J, with 10 bases in the middle. The CDR3 spans 14 residues. The CDR3 region is CASSEVTAINEQFF. The CDR3 bases are TGTGCCAGCAGTGAAGTGACAGCTATCAATGAGCAGTTCTTC.

J is TRBJ2-6 and V is TRBV4-1, with 10 nucleotides matching TRBD1. Germline CDR1 MGHRA, CDR2 YSYEKL. With V trimmed by 1 base and J by 3 bases, 3 bases remained unmatched. CDR3 length: 17 amino acids. The CDR3 region has the DNA TGCGCCAGCAGCCAAGGGACAGGGGGGAGTGGGGCCAACGTCCTGACTTTC. Translated: CASSQGTGGSGANVLTF.

This chain connects TRBV27 to TRBJ2-7; weak D call: TRBD2 (5 bases). V was shortened by 1 base and J by 4 bases, with 8 bases between the two germline ends. This CDR3 is 13 amino acids long. The V gene's germline CDR1 is MNHEY and CDR2 SMNVEV (reference sequence). CDR3 in amino acids: CASSLLDSYEQYF. CDR3 DNA: TGTGCCAGCAGTTTATTGGACTCTTACGAGCAGTACTTC.

This clone was detected only a few times. The chain joins TRBV5-5 to TRBJ2-5; possibly TRBD2 for D (5 bases). Per germline, CDR1 SGHKS and CDR2 YYEKEE (reference sequence). Trimming shortened V by 0 bases and J by 5 bases, and 8 bases separated the two germline ends. The CDR3 is 13 residues long. The CDR3 DNA reads as TGTGCCAGCAGCTTGGTGCCGGGGGAGACCCAGTACTTC. Its translation: CASSLVPGETQYF.

The V and J genes are TRBV7-2 and TRBJ2-5, with TRBD1 identical over 9 bases. Matching the DNA end better, TRBJ2-7 makes the J call doubtful. The CDR3 covers 16 residues. Germline V gives CDR1 SGHTA, CDR2 FQGNSA. The chain's CDR3 is CASRRRTGESSYEQYF. In nucleotides, the CDR3 is TGTGCCAGCAGGCGAAGGACAGGGGAGAGCTCCTACGAGCAGTACTTC.

This chain links TRBV7-9 with TRBJ1-1; unclear D gene. Looked up from germline, CDR1 is SEHNR and CDR2 is FQNEAQ (reference sequence). The CDR3 is made up of 13 amino acids. Deletions cut 6 bases from V and 0 bases from J, with 8 bases between. The CDR3 sequence: CASRRVLNTEAFF. The DNA of the CDR3 is TGTGCCAGCAGACGCGTTCTGAACACTGAAGCTTTCTTT.

This clone was picked up a small number of times. The chain employs TRBV19 and TRBJ2-5; 7 nucleotides line up with TRBD1. The CDR3 is 16 residues long. In germline, CDR1 is LNHDA, CDR2 SQIVND (reference sequence). Losses at the gene ends were 6 bases for V and 1 base for J; bases not matched to a gene: 11. Here the CDR3 DNA reads TGTGCCAGTAGCCCATACTGGGGACAGCTCCAAGAGACCCAGTACTTC. Protein: CASSPYWGQLQETQYF.

The chain is built from TRBV7-8 and TRBJ1-1; no clear D gene. Germline loops: CDR1 SGHVS, CDR2 FQNEAQ. CDR3 length: 17 residues. The V and J ends lost 5 bases and 0 bases respectively, with 19 bases between them. The chain's CDR3 is CASSVLSSGFMNTEAFF. In nucleotides, the CDR3 is TGTGCCAGCAGCGTGCTTTCCTCGGGGTTTATGAACACTGAAGCTTTCTTT.

The V and J genes are TRBV5-1 and TRBJ2-2; 8 bases match TRBD2. CDR3 length equals 15 residues. The germline V gene has CDR1 SGHRS and CDR2 YFSETQ. With 1 base clipped from V and 4 bases from J, the junction kept 3 bases outside the gene matches. The CDR3 is CASSLSGGGTGELFF. The CDR3 DNA reads TGCGCCAGCAGCTTGAGCGGGGGTGGCACCGGGGAGCTGTTTTTT.

The chain couples TRBV6-5 to TRBJ2-3; D remains unclear. Trimming removed 8 bases at V and 6 bases at J, with 12 bases between. Germline loops: CDR1 MNHEY, CDR2 SVGAGI. The CDR3 runs to 12 residues. The chain's CDR3 is CASFSPLDTQYF. The CDR3 bases are TGTGCCAGCTTTTCCCCCCTTGATACGCAGTATTTT.

This chain joins TRBV6-5 and TRBJ2-1; D gene unclear. The CDR3 has 13 amino acids. Germline-derived CDR1 and CDR2 are MNHEY and SVGAGI. Trimming stripped 8 bases from V and 6 bases from J, with 14 bases between. CDR3 DNA: TGTGCCAGCCAAACCACTTTAGTCAATGAGCAGTTCTTC. The encoded protein is CASQTTLVNEQFF.